The clone carrying this T cell receptor (beta chain) was counted a few times. Antigen unknown. This sample stems from a study of T-cell reconstitution after alpha-beta-depleted transplantation in children. Trimming removed 0 bases from V and 2 bases from J, with 19 bases in between. The CDR3 has 17 residues. Germline CDR1 and CDR2: DFQATT and SNEGSKA (reference sequence). Study conclusions and caveats: Some patients' high day-60 TCRbeta diversity was traced to surviving recipient T cells and thymic progenitors. Expanded graft clones numbering several hundred reportedly gave rise to alpha-beta T cells about two months after transplant.

A library of TCRbeta sequences, prepared with unique molecular identifiers, was generated. One entry per CDR3 protein results from TCRdb running MiXCR on the PCR reads. The sample lists about 900,000 distinct CDR3 sequences; about 30% were seen once. The chain links TRBV20-1 to TRBJ1-2, with TRBD1 as a possible D gene (5 bases). The specimen was PBMCs, mostly from graft donor cells, collected 360 days after TCRalphabeta/CD19-depleted stem cell transplant. The clonotype was recovered from a boy under two years old who had a stem cell transplant for SCID, so the T cells may come from the graft donor. The CDR3 loop reads CSARDGGKPGVNYGYTF. The DNA for the CDR3 is TGCAGTGCTAGAGACGGGGGAAAGCCCGGCGTAAACTATGGCTACACCTTC.